These 5 T cell receptor beta chains came from one sample sequenced in a study of CD8 T cells in ankylosing spondylitis. Antigens of these TCRs are unknown. TCRdb ran MiXCR on the 5' RACE reads and lists one entry per CDR3 protein. Among fewer than 550,000 distinct CDR3 sequences listed, about 5.7% were seen once. Study outcomes and limitations: Blood from ankylosing spondylitis patients appeared to carry a characteristic roughly 8-variant TCR beta motif.

Sequenced input: blood, either unsorted or a sorted T cell fraction (not recorded which). The receptors shown here come from a male donor with ankylosing spondylitis.

This clonotype turned up a few times. The chain's CDR3 is CASIPYITSRTNTGELFF. CDR3 DNA sequence: TGTGCCAGCATCCCCTACATTACCTCGAGGACGAACACCGGGGAGCTGTTTTTT. The V and J genes are TRBV18 and TRBJ2-2; D gene ambiguous. Germline V gives CDR1 KGHSH, CDR2 LQKENI. Between the trimmed V and J ends, which lost 8 bases and 0 bases, there was a span of 22 bases. The CDR3 totals 18 residues.

This clonotype was seen a few times. The chain couples TRBV4-1 to TRBJ2-5; D may be TRBD1 or TRBD2 (5 bases each). Germline assignment: CDR1 MGHRA and CDR2 YSYEKL. Trimming removed 3 bases at V and 5 bases at J, with 19 bases between. The CDR3 spans 16 residues. The CDR3 coding sequence is TGCGCCAGCAGCCACGGGACCCCCTGGAGAGGTGAGACCCAGTACTTC. This codes for CASSHGTPWRGETQYF.

Details on this clonotype: A much larger clone differs by one base, so this may be a read error. This chain joins TRBV29-1 and TRBJ2-2; 10 bases are a match to TRBD1. The CDR3 has 14 residues. Germline-derived CDR1 and CDR2 are SQVTM and ANQGSEA. The CDR3 DNA is TGCAGCGGCGGGACAGGGGTTAACACCGGGGAGCCGTTTTTT. Encoded protein: CSGGTGVNTGEPFF.

This clonotype appeared many times. The chain employs TRBV11-1 and TRBJ2-5; 7 bases line up with TRBD2. Germline V gene sequence: CDR1 SGHAT, CDR2 FQDESV (reference sequence). V shed 6 bases, J shed 2 bases, and the junction held 3 bases outside the gene matches. The CDR3 extends over 13 amino acids. CDR3 in DNA: TGTGCCAGCAGAGGGGAGGGACAAGAGACCCAGTACTTC. Translation: CASRGEGQETQYF. Filled out from reference TRBV11-1 and TRBJ2-5, the complete variable domain reads EAEVAQSPRYKITEKSQAVAFWCDPISGHATLYWYRQILGQGPELLVQFQDESVVDDSQLPKDRFSAERLKGVDSTLKIQPAELGDSAMYLCASRGEGQETQYFGPGTRLLVL.

This clonotype was picked up many times. The rearrangement uses TRBV4-1 and TRBJ2-4; the D is unclear. The CDR3 has 15 residues. V lost 2 bases to trimming and J lost 5 bases, with 13 bases between them. From germline, CDR1 is MGHRA and CDR2 YSYEKL. The CDR3: CASSQRSGLENIQYF. In nucleotides, the CDR3 is TGCGCCAGCAGCCAAAGGTCGGGCCTTGAAAACATTCAGTACTTC.